This T cell receptor (beta chain) was sequenced for a study of cytomegalovirus exposure and HLA in healthy donors. The donors (healthy individuals) were bone marrow donors. In nominal health when sampled, donors likely had unrecorded immune exposures nonetheless. Use of 60 Vbeta and 13 Jbeta primers characterized the PCR. Produced via immunoSEQ multiplex PCR; TCRdb's table is partial and in-frame only. This sample contains about 100,000 clones. The sequenced material came from PBMCs. The receptor comes from a man in his fifties in good health and CMV-seronegative.

The chain's CDR3 is CASSEWAGGVYEQYF. The CDR3 DNA reads as TGTGCCAGCAGTGAATGGGCAGGGGGCGTCTACGAGCAGTACTTC. This rearrangement joins TRBV2 to TRBJ2-7, with TRBD1 matching 8 bases. Germline lookup yields CDR1 SNHLY and CDR2 FYNNEI. This CDR3 contains 15 residues. V gave up 2 bases and J gave up 3 bases; unmatched junction bases: 6.